The rows below give T cell receptor beta chains drawn from one sample of a study of blood T cell repertoires in COVID-19. Profiled with immunoSEQ multiplex PCR; TCRdb holds only in-frame clones, not every one. The sample has 200,000 to 250,000 clones; 85% to 90% are singletons. Sequencing used peripheral blood. All receptors come from a young man with active or convalescent COVID-19. Both conserved end residues are part of each CDR3. Fields, in order: clone size, V gene, CDR3 protein. Clone sizes are given selectively: once, few, many, or a class where the clone is expanded.

>once|TRBV2
CASSRQGAVSGANVLTF
>-|TRBV7-9
CASSSLVYGDSYNEQFF
>-|TRBV7-9
CASSPRIRATQYF
>-|TRBV15
CATSWSSGRGLRGQFF
>-|TRBV19
CASSGLWDGSSGNTIYF
>-|TRBV7-9
CASSFGRASGNEQFF
>once|TRBV14
CASSQLQGYNSPLHF
>-|TRBV6-1
CASSENPVGTEAFF
>-|TRBV2
CASTITSGSTGELFF
>-|TRBV6-1
CASSDYSDTEAFF
>-|TRBV27
CASSSGLAGKSRIAYNEQFF
>-|TRBV19
CASSMAINGGERHF
>once|TRBV2
CASSPVRGEDYGYTF
>-|TRBV5-5
CASSLGVYEQYF
>-|TRBV19
CASSISASVRETQYF
>-|TRBV19
CASTGRQGFTDTQYF
>-|TRBV30
CAWGGRARRELFF
>-|TRBV12-3/TRBV12-4
CASTLRQGWPQHF
>-|TRBV18
CASSLDRRGGQPQHF
>-|TRBV4-1
CASSQEVGTGTYEQYF
>once|TRBV6-7
CASSPTGSQPQHF
>-|TRBV27
CASSVQGKDQPQHF
>-|TRBV19
CASTTAANTGELFF
>-|TRBV5-1
CASSGRTGGMDNEQFF
>-|TRBV6-5
CASYKEQGLGEAFF
>-|TRBV7-2
CASSPGVAGGPPYNEQFF
>-|TRBV7-8
CASSLRKGQLYGYTF
>few|TRBV4-3
CASSQDLGTGGFEQYF
>-|TRBV18
CASSPVINSEQFF